Listed below are T cell receptor beta chains from one sample, sequenced in a study of graft-versus-host responses after intestinal transplantation. Using immunoSEQ multiplex PCR, the repertoire was profiled, and TCRdb retains in-frame clones only, with some absent. The profile covers some 25,000 clones, with around 94% appearing a single time and 0.7% to 1% taken by the ten largest. The source was PBMCs, collected approximately 30 days after intestinal transplant. The source is a human patient who received an intestinal transplant, so some T cells may come from the graft donor. Each CDR3 is given with its conserved first and last residue. The D gene is left open where the match is weak. Not all rows give a size; the values are once, few, many and, for expanded clones, a class.

>TRBJ2-7|13|TRBV6-1|.|.
CASSREGRNEQYF
TGTGCCAGCAGTCGAGAGGGGAGGAACGAGCAGTACTTC
>TRBJ2-7|15|TRBV11-3|.|.
CASSLSRQDYDEQYF
TGTGCCAGCAGCTTAAGCCGCCAGGACTACGACGAGCAGTACTTC
>TRBJ2-7|16|TRBV12-5|TRBD1|once
CASGPDNRGTTYEQYF
TGTGCTAGTGGTCCGGACAACAGGGGCACAACCTACGAGCAGTACTTC
>TRBJ1-5|15|TRBV30|TRBD1|.
CAWSATGKVNQPQHF
TGTGCCTGGAGTGCGACAGGGAAGGTCAATCAGCCCCAGCATTTT
>TRBJ2-3|15|TRBV5-8|.|.
CASSLSLRSPDTQYF
TGTGCCAGCAGCTTGTCACTCCGTAGCCCAGATACGCAGTATTTT
>TRBJ2-2|17|TRBV4-2|TRBD2|.
CASSPLRPSGSSGELFF
TGTGCCAGCAGCCCCCTGAGGCCTAGCGGGAGTTCCGGGGAGCTGTTTTTT
>TRBJ2-3|15|TRBV6-5|.|few
CASRWTGLSTDTQYF
TGTGCCAGCAGGTGGACTGGTTTAAGCACAGATACGCAGTATTTT
>TRBJ2-3|15|TRBV4-2|TRBD2|.
CASTRGGPITDTQYF
TGTGCCAGCACCCGCGGGGGGCCGATCACAGATACGCAGTATTTT
>TRBJ2-1|17|TRBV15|.|.
CATSTSTAGSSYNEQFF
TGTGCCACCAGCACCTCCACGGCTGGGTCGTCCTACAATGAGCAGTTCTTC
>TRBJ2-5|17|TRBV11-2|.|.
CASSLELGQWVQETQYF
TGTGCCAGCAGCTTAGAATTAGGGCAGTGGGTCCAAGAGACCCAGTACTTC
>TRBJ2-6|14|TRBV23-1|.|.
CASSPHGGLNVLTF
TGCGCCAGCAGTCCACACGGGGGGCTCAACGTCCTGACTTTC
>TRBJ2-7|14|TRBV5-1|.|once
CASSLRGVSYEQCF
TGCGCCAGCAGCTTGCGCGGAGTCTCCTACGAGCAGTGCTTC
>TRBJ2-7|15|TRBV5-1|TRBD1|.
CASSNSGGPSNEQYF
TGCGCCAGCAGCAATTCAGGGGGCCCCTCAAACGAGCAGTACTTC
>TRBJ1-2|12|TRBV29-1|.|.
CSVRVYRDGYTF
TGCAGCGTCCGGGTATACAGGGATGGCTACACCTTC
>TRBJ1-5|13|TRBV30|TRBD1|.
CAWNDRGGQPQHF
TGTGCCTGGAACGACAGGGGAGGTCAGCCCCAGCATTTT
>TRBJ2-7|15|TRBV28|TRBD1|.
CASTSPRTGGLKQYF
TGTGCCAGCACCTCACCCAGGACAGGCGGCCTAAAGCAGTACTTC
>TRBJ2-7|16|TRBV18|TRBD1|.
CASSPYGTGDFYEQYF
TGTGCCAGCTCACCATATGGGACAGGAGATTTCTACGAGCAGTACTTC
>TRBJ2-3|14|TRBV14|.|.
CASSQAGGTDTQYF
TGTGCCAGCAGCCAAGCGGGAGGCACAGATACGCAGTATTTT
>TRBJ2-2|12|TRBV2|.|.
CASSGNTGELFF
TGTGCCAGCAGTGGTAATACCGGGGAGCTGTTTTTT
>TRBJ2-7|14|TRBV9|.|once
CASSVTPVGDEQYF
TGTGCCAGCAGCGTAACTCCCGTGGGGGACGAGCAGTACTTC
>TRBJ1-4|15|TRBV30|.|.
CAWTLPGVANEKLFF
TGTGCCTGGACCCTGCCCGGGGTTGCTAATGAAAAACTGTTTTTT
>TRBJ1-3|14|TRBV27|.|.
CASSQQGEGNTIYF
TGCGCCAGCAGCCAACAGGGTGAGGGAAACACCATATATTTT
>TRBJ2-3|13|TRBV19|.|.
CASSIYPPDTQYF
TGTGCCAGTAGTATTTACCCCCCAGATACGCAGTATTTT
>TRBJ2-5|14|TRBV9|.|.
CASSVAPAQETQYF
TGTGCCAGCAGCGTAGCGCCAGCCCAAGAGACCCAGTACTTC
>TRBJ2-1|18|TRBV4-1|.|.
CASSQESPVGAGYNEQFF
TGCGCCAGCAGCCAAGAATCACCAGTGGGAGCAGGATACAATGAGCAGTTCTTC
>TRBJ2-1|15|TRBV27|.|.
CASSLAGGPYNEQFF
TGTGCCAGCAGTTTAGCTGGGGGGCCGTACAATGAGCAGTTCTTC
>TRBJ2-5|20|TRBV9|TRBD1|.
CASSVRVWDRATLGEETQYF
TGTGCCAGCAGCGTAAGGGTATGGGACAGGGCTACCCTAGGCGAAGAGACCCAGTACTTC
>TRBJ2-2|15|TRBV6-5|.|.
CASSSDWGDTGELFF
TGTGCCAGCAGTTCTGACTGGGGGGACACCGGGGAGCTGTTTTTT
>TRBJ1-2|13|TRBV5-4|.|.
CASSLAGYDGYTF
TGTGCCAGCAGCTTGGCAGGGTATGATGGCTACACCTTC
>TRBJ2-1|15|TRBV27|.|.
CASSLSPNLSNEQFF
TGTGCCAGCAGTTTATCGCCAAACCTCAGCAATGAGCAGTTCTTC
>TRBJ2-7|17|TRBV30|.|.
CAWLGKGYGQSFYEQYF
TGTGCCTGGTTAGGGAAGGGATATGGACAGAGCTTCTACGAGCAGTACTTC
>TRBJ1-5|14|TRBV6-1|.|.
CASSEQGLGQPQHF
TGTGCCAGCAGTGAGCAGGGTCTGGGGCAGCCCCAGCATTTT
>TRBJ2-2|15|TRBV4-1|.|.
CASSQERGNTGELFF
TGCGCCAGCAGCCAAGAGAGAGGGAACACCGGGGAGCTGTTTTTT
>TRBJ2-7|15|TRBV4-1|TRBD2|.
CASSQDSGGVYEQYF
TGCGCCAGCAGCCAAGACAGCGGGGGTGTCTACGAGCAGTACTTC
>TRBJ2-5|17|TRBV7-6|TRBD1|.
CASSHQSGTGPQETQYF
TGTGCCAGCAGCCATCAATCCGGGACAGGGCCCCAAGAGACCCAGTACTTC
>TRBJ2-1|19|TRBV5-1|.|once
CASSLHSWGRNISPNEQFF
TGCGCCAGCAGCTTGCACTCCTGGGGGCGAAATATCTCCCCTAATGAGCAGTTCTTC
>TRBJ2-7|14|TRBV27|.|.
CASSLSSGKREQYF
TGTGCCAGCAGTTTATCGAGTGGGAAGAGGGAGCAGTACTTC
>TRBJ1-3|17|TRBV28|.|.
CASSWDRQAFSGNTIYF
TGTGCCAGCAGTTGGGACCGACAGGCGTTCTCTGGAAACACCATATATTTT
>TRBJ2-5|13|TRBV19|.|few
CASSIVPEETQYF
TGTGCCAGTAGTATAGTGCCGGAAGAGACCCAGTACTTC
>TRBJ2-6|15|TRBV4-1|TRBD1|.
CASSPGGSGANVLTF
TGCGCCAGCAGCCCAGGGGGCTCTGGGGCCAACGTCCTGACTTTC